This T cell receptor beta chain was sequenced for a study of shared clonotypes between healthy human individuals. The data were produced by immunoSEQ multiplex PCR, yet TCRdb's version contains in-frame clones alone and is incomplete. The table includes 2 million to 2.5 million clones, more than 85% detected once. V was clipped by 1 base and J by 3 bases, with 14 bases between them. The CDR3 is 16 amino acids. Germline assignment: CDR1 SGHKS and CDR2 YYEKEE (reference sequence). This TCR was sampled from a man aged 18 to 29 in good health. Some clones in this sample may be carry-over from other donors' samples. The source material was naive CD4+ T cells from PBMCs. The subset denotes: CD45RA+ positively selected. This chain connects TRBV5-5 to TRBJ1-3; maybe TRBD1 (5 bases). This chain's CDR3 is CASSLPRGVLGNTIYF. For the CDR3, the DNA is TGTGCCAGCAGCTTGCCTCGGGGGGTACTTGGAAACACCATATATTTT.